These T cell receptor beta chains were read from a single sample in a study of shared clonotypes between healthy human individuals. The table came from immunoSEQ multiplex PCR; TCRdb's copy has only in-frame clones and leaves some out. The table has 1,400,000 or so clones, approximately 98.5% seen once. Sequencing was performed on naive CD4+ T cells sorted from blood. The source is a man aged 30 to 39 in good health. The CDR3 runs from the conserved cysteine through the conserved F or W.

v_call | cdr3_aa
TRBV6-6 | CASSYVLAKETQYF
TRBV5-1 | CASSLANNDNEQFF
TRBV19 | CASSIGTSGRPLSRRMRYEQYF
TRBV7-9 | CASSPQGAGNQPQHF
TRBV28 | CASSLTGVPYEQYF
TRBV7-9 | CASSPGTGRHYGYTF
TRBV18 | CASSRDRGPETQYF
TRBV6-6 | CASSYRQGPGANVLTF
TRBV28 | CASSLPGGNQPQHF
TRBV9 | CASSVALNHEAFF
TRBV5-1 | CASSFAAQETQYF
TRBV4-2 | CASSQDRGRGSYNEQFF
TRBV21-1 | CASSKALQDGANYGYTF
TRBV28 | CASSLGGIEGTYGYTF
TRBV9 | CASSLGERPNEQYF
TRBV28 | CASSSSRFSNQPQHF
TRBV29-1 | CSVVPQTATYEQYF